Below are 23 T cell receptor beta chains sequenced from a single sample in a study of PD-L1 blockade in urothelial cancer. The table came from immunoSEQ multiplex PCR; TCRdb's copy has only in-frame clones and leaves some out. The sample records about 56,000 clones, 85% being singletons. The time point denotes: pretreatment peripheral blood. Here the sequenced sample was PBMCs, taken around atezolizumab (anti-PD-L1) treatment. The receptor set was obtained from a man aged 65-85 years with urothelial cancer.

This chain links TRBV5-1 with TRBJ2-5, with 7 bases that match TRBD2. Trimming cost V 0 bases and J 5 bases; bases outside gene matches: 10. Germline loops: CDR1 SGHRS, CDR2 YFSETQ. The CDR3 is made up of 16 amino acids. In nucleotides, the CDR3 is TGCGCCAGCAGCTTGGATGGCGGGAGTAGGTTGGAGACCCAGTACTTC. Its protein product is CASSLDGGSRLETQYF.

The chain joins TRBV19 to TRBJ2-7; the match to TRBD2 covers 12 bases. The germline gives CDR1 LNHDA, CDR2 SQIVND (reference sequence). V dropped 3 bases and J dropped 1; count of bases not matched to a gene: 7. The CDR3 extends over 17 amino acids. CDR3 bases: TGTGCCAGTAGTATGTTAACCGGGACTAGCGGGTCCTACGAGCAGTACTTC. Its translation: CASSMLTGTSGSYEQYF.

This clone was counted a single time. Other nucleotide sequences from this sample produce the same CDR3. The V gene is TRBV5-1, the J gene TRBJ2-1; TRBD2 aligns across 7 bases. The germline V gene has CDR1 SGHRS and CDR2 YFSETQ. V lost 3 bases, J lost 2 bases, and 5 bases stayed unmatched. The CDR3 contains 15 residues. CDR3 sequence (DNA): TGCGCCAGCAGCTCTAGCGGAGGAACCTACAATGAGCAGTTCTTC. Protein: CASSSSGGTYNEQFF.

The V gene is TRBV19, the J gene TRBJ2-3; TRBD1 matches at 7 bases. The junction had 10 bases not matched to a gene; V was cut back by 4 bases and J by 0 bases. The CDR3 has 17 residues. The germline gives CDR1 LNHDA, CDR2 SQIVND (reference sequence). The CDR3 is CASSKGARRPSTDTQYF. CDR3 DNA: TGTGCCAGTAGTAAGGGGGCCCGGAGACCTAGCACAGATACGCAGTATTTT.

The V and J genes are TRBV2 and TRBJ1-5, with 9 bases aligning to TRBD1. CDR3 length: 14 residues. CDR1 SNHLY and CDR2 FYNNEI come from the germline V gene. The junction had 4 bases not matched to a gene; V was cut back by 8 bases and J by 2 bases. CDR3 sequence: CASGRTGGNQPQHF. The CDR3 coding sequence is TGTGCCAGCGGGAGGACAGGGGGCAATCAGCCCCAGCATTTT.

The V gene is TRBV28, the J gene TRBJ2-1; TRBD2 aligns across 7 bases. The V and J ends lost 5 bases and 8 bases, in that order; junction bases with no gene match: 3. The CDR3 is 12 amino acids. Germline V gene sequence: CDR1 MDHEN, CDR2 SYDVKM. CDR3 amino acids: CASSKLAHEQFF. The CDR3 DNA reads TGTGCCAGCAGTAAACTAGCGCATGAGCAGTTCTTC.

J is TRBJ2-7 and V is TRBV6-5; tentative D call: TRBD2 (5 bases). The CDR3 runs 12 residues. Germline V CDR1 and CDR2: MNHEY, SVGAGI. Trimming stripped 7 bases from V and 5 bases from J, with 12 bases between. CDR3 sequence reads: CASTSLANEQYF. CDR3 in DNA: TGTGCCAGCACCTCTCTAGCAAACGAGCAGTACTTC.

This clone is medium-sized in the sample. The V and J genes are TRBV6-1 and TRBJ2-1; possibly TRBD1 for D (6 bases). V was trimmed by 1 base and J by 8 bases, leaving 21 bases between them. There are 17 residues in the CDR3. Germline V CDR1 and CDR2: MNHNS, SASEGT. The CDR3 DNA reads TGTGCCAGCAGTGAAGAGGTGGGCGGACAGCTAGGCGATGAGCAGTTCTTC. This encodes CASSEEVGGQLGDEQFF.

The rearrangement joins TRBV5-1 to TRBJ2-7; 10 positions match TRBD2. The CDR3 length is 17 residues. With V trimmed by 1 base and J by 2 bases, 9 bases remained unmatched. The germline CDR1 and CDR2 sequences are SGHRS and YFSETQ. The CDR3 sequence is CASSLSIGTSVTYEQYF. DNA for the CDR3: TGCGCCAGCAGCTTGTCTATTGGGACTAGCGTAACCTACGAGCAGTACTTC.

This clone was counted many times. The rearrangement joins TRBV2 to TRBJ2-3; unclear D gene. The CDR3 contains 11 residues. The V end was cut by 3 bases, the J end by 14 bases, with 12 bases between. Germline V gene data show CDR1 as SNHLY and CDR2 as FYNNEI. The CDR3 spells CASSDRRYAYF. The CDR3 region has the DNA TGTGCCAGCAGTGATAGAAGATACGCGTATTTT.

The chain joins TRBV6-1 to TRBJ2-1; maybe TRBD1 (5 bases). The CDR3 is made up of 15 amino acids. The V end was cut by 2 bases, the J end by 3 bases, with 11 bases between. Germline CDR1 is MNHNS and CDR2 is SASEGT. This CDR3 reads CASSESSQGYNEQFF. The CDR3 DNA reads TGTGCCAGCAGTGAATCCTCGCAGGGCTACAATGAGCAGTTCTTC.

This chain connects TRBV5-1 to TRBJ2-3, with TRBD2 identical over 9 bases. J was trimmed by 14 bases and V by 4 bases; bases with no gene match: 17. The germline V gene has CDR1 SGHRS and CDR2 YFSETQ. The CDR3 is made up of 15 amino acids. The CDR3 nucleotides read TGCGCCAGCAGCCCCGACGGCGGGAGGGCCAGATACGCGTATTTT. Its translation is CASSPDGGRARYAYF.

This chain uses TRBV5-1 with TRBJ1-3; maybe TRBD1 (5 bases). CDR3 length: 13 amino acids. The V end was cut by 3 bases, the J end by 9 bases, with 13 bases between. The germline gives CDR1 SGHRS, CDR2 YFSETQ. DNA for the CDR3: TGCGCCAGCAGCTCTGGGGCCCCGGGCACCATATATTTT. It encodes CASSSGAPGTIYF.

This clone was seen only once. The chain carries TRBV4-2 and TRBJ2-5; 8 bases are shared with TRBD2. Looked up from germline, CDR1 is LGHNA and CDR2 is YNFKEQ. This CDR3 has 16 residues. The V gene end was trimmed by 0 bases and the J gene end by 1 base; junction bases not matched to a gene: 4. The CDR3 sequence is CASSQDSGAIQETQYF. The CDR3 nucleotides are TGTGCCAGCAGCCAAGATAGCGGGGCCATCCAAGAGACCCAGTACTTC.

As to this clone: At one of its ends the junction is not consistent with the germline gene, which may arise from a read error. The chain carries TRBV7-7 and TRBJ2-2; TRBD1 might be the D (5 bases). This CDR3 comprises 14 residues. Germline loops: CDR1 SSHAT, CDR2 FNYEAQ (reference sequence). For the CDR3, the DNA is TGTGCTAGCAGTCCCCAGGGAAGCACCGGGGAGCTGTTTTTT. It yields the protein CASSPQGSTGELFF. Using reference TRBV7-7 and TRBJ2-2 for the parts outside the CDR3, the full variable domain is GAGVSQSPRYKVTKRGQDVTLRCDPISSHATLYWYQQALGQGPEFLTYFNYEAQPDKSGLPSDRFSAERPEGSISTLTIQRTEQRDSAMYRCASSPQGSTGELFFGEGSRLTVL.

CDR3 loop: CASRSTENTEAFF. Here the CDR3 DNA reads TGTGCCAGCAGGTCAACAGAGAACACTGAAGCTTTCTTT. This chain uses TRBV28 with TRBJ1-1, with D hard to call. The CDR3 runs 13 residues. Germline V gene data show CDR1 as MDHEN and CDR2 as SYDVKM. V lost 6 bases and J lost 1, with 9 bases in between.

The rearrangement joins TRBV28 to TRBJ2-1; no definite D call. Germline CDR1 MDHEN, CDR2 SYDVKM. V lost 3 bases and J 3 bases, leaving 9 bases between the germline ends. This CDR3 has 14 residues. The CDR3 spells CASSFGRVYNEQFF. CDR3 nucleotide sequence: TGTGCCAGCAGTTTCGGTCGGGTCTACAATGAGCAGTTCTTC.

The V and J genes are TRBV2 and TRBJ1-4; the D is unclear. The V end lost 2 bases, the J end lost 7 bases, and 14 bases lay between the germline ends. The CDR3 is 15 amino acids. Germline V gene lookup returns CDR1 SNHLY and CDR2 FYNNEI. Here the CDR3 reads CASSERGGYGEKLFF. The CDR3 nucleotides read TGTGCCAGCAGTGAACGGGGAGGTTATGGTGAAAAACTGTTTTTT. Complete variable domain (other parts from reference TRBV2 and TRBJ1-4): EPEVTQTPSHQVTQMGQEVILRCVPISNHLYFYWYRQILGQKVEFLVSFYNNEISEKSEIFDDQFSVERPDGSNFTLKIRSTKLEDSAMYFCASSERGGYGEKLFFGSGTQLSVL.

Comments on this clone: The junction shows a germline mismatch at one end, possibly a read error. The chain couples TRBV11-2 to TRBJ2-7; 8 bases agree with TRBD2. The CDR3 totals 15 residues. Germline-derived CDR1 and CDR2 are SGHAT and FQNNGV. This CDR3 reads CASSPLSGSSHEQYF. The CDR3 DNA reads TGTGCCAGCAGCCCTCTCAGCGGGAGCTCCCACGAGCAGTACTTC.

This rearrangement joins TRBV10-3 to TRBJ2-1, with 9 bases lining up with TRBD1. V shed 6 bases and J 4 bases; nucleotides not matched to a gene: 7. This CDR3 region has 15 residues. Germline V gene lookup returns CDR1 ENHRY and CDR2 SYGVKD. CDR3 in amino acids: CAIRAGTGLYNEQFF. For the CDR3, the DNA is TGTGCCATCAGGGCCGGGACAGGGCTATACAATGAGCAGTTCTTC.

The J gene is TRBJ1-1, the V gene TRBV2; tentatively, D is TRBD1 (6 bases). The CDR3 runs 14 residues. Germline CDR1 is SNHLY and CDR2 is FYNNEI. V was trimmed by 2 bases and J by 5 bases, leaving 12 bases between them. CDR3: CASSERGARTEAFF. CDR3 nucleotides: TGTGCCAGCAGTGAACGGGGGGCTCGAACTGAAGCTTTCTTT.

CDR3 bases: TGCGCCAGCAGCCAAGAAGGGCCAGGGGCTGGGACAGATACGCAGTATTTT. Translation: CASSQEGPGAGTDTQYF. The V call is TRBV4-1, the J call TRBJ2-3; a possible D gene is TRBD1 (6 bases). Per germline, CDR1 MGHRA and CDR2 YSYEKL. V was cut by 0 bases and J by 3 bases, with 16 bases left in between. The CDR3 runs 17 residues.

The table lists this clone with a few counts. The chain is built from TRBV19 and TRBJ1-2, with TRBD1 as a possible D gene (6 bases). The CDR3 loop spans 13 amino acids. CDR1 is LNHDA, CDR2 SQIVND, per germline (reference sequence). V lost 5 bases to trimming and J lost 7 bases, with 14 bases between them. CDR3 nucleotide sequence: TGTGCCAGTAGTCCTCGCCAGGGGACTGGCTACACCTTC. This translates into CASSPRQGTGYTF.